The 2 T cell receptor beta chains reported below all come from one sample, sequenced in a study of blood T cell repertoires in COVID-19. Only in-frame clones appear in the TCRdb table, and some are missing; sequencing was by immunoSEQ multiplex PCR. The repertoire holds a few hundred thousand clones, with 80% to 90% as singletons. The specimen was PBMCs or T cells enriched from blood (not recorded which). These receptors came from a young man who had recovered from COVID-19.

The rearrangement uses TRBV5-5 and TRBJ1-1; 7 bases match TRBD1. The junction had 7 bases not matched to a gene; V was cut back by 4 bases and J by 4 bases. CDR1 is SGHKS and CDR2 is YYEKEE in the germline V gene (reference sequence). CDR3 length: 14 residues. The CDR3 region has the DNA TGTGCCAGCAGCCTGAGGACAGGTTTCACTGAAGCTTTCTTT. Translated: CASSLRTGFTEAFF.

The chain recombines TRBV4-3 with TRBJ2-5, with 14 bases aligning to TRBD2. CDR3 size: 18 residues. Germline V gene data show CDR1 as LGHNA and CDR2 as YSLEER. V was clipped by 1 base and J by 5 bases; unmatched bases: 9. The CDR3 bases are TGCGCCAGCAGCCAAGTATCGACTAGCGGGAGGGCCGGTGAGACCCAGTACTTC. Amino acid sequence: CASSQVSTSGRAGETQYF.